This T cell receptor beta chain was captured by sequencing in a study of blood T cells in healthy people across ages (dated by TCRdb to 2015 to 2017). For context, the study as a whole: In model experiments, roughly one uniquely barcoded TCR beta cDNA molecule per two T cells was captured by template switching. Four age groups were formed from the donors: young (average approximately 15 years), middle-aged (roughly 38), aged (approximately 60) and long-lived (about 80). Two additional independent replicas of 1 million unique cDNA reads from the same blood draw were analyzed for two donors (one aged 18 to 30 and one aged 80 or older). The study measured age-related changes in TCR beta repertoire diversity using deep sequencing normalized with unique cDNA molecular identifiers. To avoid experimental bias, donors of different ages were spread randomly across the sequencing lanes.

The roughly 39 donors, aged roughly 6 to 90 years, were systemically healthy Caucasian individuals from Russia. Ten milliliters of peripheral blood were drawn from each donor into EDTA-treated Vacutainer tubes. Ficoll-Paque density-gradient centrifugation was used to isolate PBMCs, with at least 7 million obtained per sample. Trizol reagent was used to extract total RNA from PBMCs, with at least 5 micrograms per sample. The percentages of naive CD45RAhigh/CD27high T cells were determined by flow cytometry on a PBMC aliquot from every donor. Library method: 5' RACE. For sequencing, an Illumina HiSeq 2500 was employed. The second PCR ran for about 6 to 12 cycles and used a J-beta primer mix along with a sample-barcoded 5' primer. A unique molecular identifier was introduced onto each TCR beta cDNA molecule by a template-switch 5' adaptor carrying 12 random nucleotides. Each sample yielded at least 2.5 million CDR3-containing paired-end reads. First-strand cDNA was synthesized from all RNA with the Mint cDNA synthesis kit, primed by a TRBC-specific oligonucleotide. Following uracil-DNA glycosylase treatment, all cDNA underwent a first 18-cycle PCR with the universal primers M1SS and BC2_uni_R. As for the original processing: Normalization of each sample was performed by random selection of 1 million high-quality reads, each carrying a distinct molecular identifier. Reads with shared molecular identifiers were discarded instead of being binned into consensus sequences. MiTCR, run with a Q25 quality threshold and the strictest error-elimination algorithm, handled CDR3 identification, clonotype clustering and error correction. A nonparametric unseen species model with Euler transformation was used to estimate a lower bound on total TCR beta diversity. TCRdb reprocessing: public reads trimmed at Q25 with fastp, clones called with MiXCR, in-frame beta chains kept. Records with the same CDR3 protein are collapsed into one entry carrying the most frequent genes and DNA. The V and J calls were determined by TCRdb, not by the authors. The sample table holds 1.5 million to 2 million distinct CDR3 sequences, of which approximately 50% were seen once. The ten largest clonotypes hold 2% to 2.5% of the sample.

V gives up 6 bases and J gives up 8 bases, and the segment between their germline ends measures 10 bases. The CDR3 contains 12 residues, cysteine and phenylalanine counted. Of all the DNA, just the CDR3 is kept, 36 bases in frame from base 1. CDR1 and CDR2 were assigned from the germline V gene as SGHVS and FNYEAQ. A note on this clonotype: Which antigen it targets is not known. No much larger clone is present one base from it, and per-base qualities are unavailable.

General study outcomes and caveats: Because profiling used bulk unsorted PBMCs, naive and antigen-experienced compartments could not be compared conclusively. The CMV infection status of donors was not known, potentially confounding age-related changes in expanded clonotypes. As age increased, observed TCR beta diversity per million T cells dropped in a roughly linear way, and a significant reduction was already evident by age about 40. Compared with the aged group, more naive CD4+ T cells, fewer expanded clones and increased TCR diversity were shown by the long-lived group, suggesting age selection. Estimates of total diversity based on one million sequenced T cells were regarded as lower bounds and as underestimates. There was a strong correlation between observed TCR beta diversity and the percentage of naive T cells measured by flow cytometry.

The sequence was obtained from a woman aged 40 to 55 in good health. What was sequenced was blood. The chain employs TRBV7-6 and TRBJ1-4, with no confidently assigned D gene. The CDR3 reads CASRRAGEKLFF. The nucleotides read TGTGCCAGCAGAAGGGCTGGGGAAAAACTGTTTTTT.